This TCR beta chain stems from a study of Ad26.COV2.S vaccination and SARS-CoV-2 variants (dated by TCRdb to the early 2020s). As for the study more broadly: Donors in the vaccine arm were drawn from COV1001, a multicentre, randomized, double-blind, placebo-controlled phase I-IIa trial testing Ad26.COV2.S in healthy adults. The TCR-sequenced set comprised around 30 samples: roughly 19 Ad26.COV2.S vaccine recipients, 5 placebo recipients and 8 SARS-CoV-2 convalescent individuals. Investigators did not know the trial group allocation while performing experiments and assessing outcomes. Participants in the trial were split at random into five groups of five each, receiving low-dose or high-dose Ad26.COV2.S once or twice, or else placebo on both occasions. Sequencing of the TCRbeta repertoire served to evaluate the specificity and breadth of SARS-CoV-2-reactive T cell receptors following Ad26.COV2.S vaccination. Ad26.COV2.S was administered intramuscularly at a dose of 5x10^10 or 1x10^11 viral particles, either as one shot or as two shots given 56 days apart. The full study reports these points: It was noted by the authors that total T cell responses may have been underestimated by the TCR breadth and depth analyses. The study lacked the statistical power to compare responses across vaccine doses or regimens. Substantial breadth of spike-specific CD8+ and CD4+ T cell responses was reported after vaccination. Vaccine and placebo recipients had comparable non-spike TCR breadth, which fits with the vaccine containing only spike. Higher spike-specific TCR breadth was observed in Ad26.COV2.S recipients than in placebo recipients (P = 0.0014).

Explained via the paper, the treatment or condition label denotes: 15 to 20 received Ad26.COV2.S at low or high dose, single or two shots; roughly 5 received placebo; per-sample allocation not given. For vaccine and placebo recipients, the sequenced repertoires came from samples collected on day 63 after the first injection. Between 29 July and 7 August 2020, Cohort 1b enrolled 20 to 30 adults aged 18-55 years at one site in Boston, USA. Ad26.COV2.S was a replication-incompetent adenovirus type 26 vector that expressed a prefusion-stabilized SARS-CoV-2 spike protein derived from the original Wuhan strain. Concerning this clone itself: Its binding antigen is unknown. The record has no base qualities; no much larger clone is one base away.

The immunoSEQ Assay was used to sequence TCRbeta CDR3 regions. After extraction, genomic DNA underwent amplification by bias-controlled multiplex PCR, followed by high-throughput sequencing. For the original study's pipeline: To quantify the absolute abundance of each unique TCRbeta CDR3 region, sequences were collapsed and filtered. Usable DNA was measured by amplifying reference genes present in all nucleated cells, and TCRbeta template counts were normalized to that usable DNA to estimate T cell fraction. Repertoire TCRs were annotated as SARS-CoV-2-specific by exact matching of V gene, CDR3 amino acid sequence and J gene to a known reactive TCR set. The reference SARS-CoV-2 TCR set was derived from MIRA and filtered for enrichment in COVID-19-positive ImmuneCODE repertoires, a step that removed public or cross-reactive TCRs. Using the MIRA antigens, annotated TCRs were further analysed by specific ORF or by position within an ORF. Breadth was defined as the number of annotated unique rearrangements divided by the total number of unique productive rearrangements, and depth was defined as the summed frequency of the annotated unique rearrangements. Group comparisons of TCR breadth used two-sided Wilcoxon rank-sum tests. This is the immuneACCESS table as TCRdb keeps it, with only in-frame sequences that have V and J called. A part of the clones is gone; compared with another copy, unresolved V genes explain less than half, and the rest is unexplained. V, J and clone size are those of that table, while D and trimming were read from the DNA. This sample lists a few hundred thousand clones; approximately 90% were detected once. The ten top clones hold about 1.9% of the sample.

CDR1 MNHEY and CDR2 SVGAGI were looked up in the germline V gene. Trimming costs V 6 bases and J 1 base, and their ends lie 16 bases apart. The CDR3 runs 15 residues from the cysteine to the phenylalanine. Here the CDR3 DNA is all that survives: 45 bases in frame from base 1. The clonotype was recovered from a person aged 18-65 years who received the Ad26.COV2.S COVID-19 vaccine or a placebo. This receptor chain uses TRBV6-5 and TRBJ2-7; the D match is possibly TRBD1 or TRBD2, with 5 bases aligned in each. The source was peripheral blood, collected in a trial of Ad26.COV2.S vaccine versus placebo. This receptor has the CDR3 CASRPGPSRSYEQYF. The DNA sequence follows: TGTGCCAGCAGACCGGGACCATCAAGGTCCTACGAGCAGTACTTC.